This TCR beta chain appears in the sequencing data of a study of cytomegalovirus exposure and HLA in healthy donors (dated by TCRdb to about 2017). At the level of the whole study: In an earlier analysis of some 610 of the donors, approximately 300 Gb of sequence data and 117 million unique TCR beta sequences from about 179 million T cells were reported. An early release covering about 600 HLA-typed donors comprised about 290 gigabases of sequencing data and around 86 million unique TCR sequences. The genetic ancestry cluster associated with self-reported Caucasian donors included 81% of the 350 to 500 genotyped donors. The study aimed to test whether signatures of past pathogen exposure could be identified by cataloging public T cell receptors. The study used immunosequencing to profile the T cell repertoires of approximately 640 subjects and linked those repertoires to cytomegalovirus serostatus. Along with the approximately 600-subject first cohort, a separate validation cohort of roughly 110 different subjects was used. The study combined high-throughput TCR immunosequencing, statistical association of individual TCRs with disease status, and machine learning to predict cytomegalovirus infection status. To study patterns of TCR occurrence, a later analysis re-analyzed previously published TCR beta repertoires from more than 550 donors and added high-resolution HLA genotyping. Rather than drawing on any new phenotypic data, the later analysis identified candidate immune exposures from TCR beta sequences and the way those sequences occurred across donors. An earlier analysis of around 580 of the donors used high-throughput TCR beta sequencing to judge whether each TCR beta V gene segment behaved as functional or pseudogenic. Donor age, sex, ethnicity and CMV serostatus were compiled alongside the repertoire data. In a later genetic analysis, genome-wide SNP genotypes for about three fifths of the roughly 670 donors were used, and that subset was treated as a discovery cohort. All discovery cohort repertoires had been generated using a single sequencing platform. HLA typing covered class I and class II loci at four-digit resolution. Typing coverage differed by locus: A, B, C, DRB1 and DQB1 were typed in about 620-630 donors, DQA1 in roughly 510, DPA1 in some 610, and DPB1 in 400 to 490. Roughly 5 DR-DQ haplotypes were treated as single units for association and clustering because of strong linkage in the cohort. On average, 235,054 unique TCR beta nucleotide sequences were sequenced per donor among more than 350 genotyped donors of the cohort, with roughly a sixth of those sequences being non-productive.

As encoded in the germline V gene (reference sequence), CDR1 is SGHNT while CDR2 is YYREEE. Trimming at the junction amounts to 3 bases on V and 1 base on J, and the germline ends lie 17 bases apart. Including cysteine and phenylalanine, the CDR3 has 17 amino acids. The sequence is cut down to CDR3 DNA, 51 bases in frame from base 1. The cohort was made up of 500 to 850 healthy bone marrow donors. At the time of sampling, all cohort members were nominally healthy, though unrecorded immune exposures were likely present. The donor was CMV seronegative and belonged to the group of over 350 seronegative cohort members. A peripheral blood sample was provided by each donor, and peripheral blood mononuclear cells were used for TCR beta sequencing. The Qiagen DNeasy Blood Extraction Kit was used to extract genomic DNA from the blood cell samples. The library was built by means of the immunoSEQ multiplex PCR assay. For the multiplex PCR, a mixture combining 60 forward primers for TCR Vbeta segments and 13 reverse primers for TCR Jbeta segments was used. The CDR3 region of rearranged TCR beta genes was amplified from genomic DNA by a multiplex PCR assay. Amplified TCR beta libraries were sequenced as 87-base-pair reads on the Illumina HiSeq System. Per the authors' processing: A later analysis counted about 76 million unique TCR beta chains across the 640 or so repertoires, and roughly 9.9 million of these chains were shared by at least two donors. Raw reads were error-corrected and collapsed into unique sequences with a nearest-neighbor algorithm that merged closely related sequences to remove PCR and sequencing errors. To assign V, D and J gene segments, CDR3 sequences were aligned to IMGT reference sequences. Each retained sequence needed at least a six-nucleotide match to both a V gene segment and a J gene segment. A rearrangement was called productive if the CDR3 had no stop codons and remained in frame with V and J, and every other rearrangement was called non-productive. Following IMGT convention, CDR3 was defined as the stretch from the second conserved V-encoded cysteine up to the conserved J-encoded phenylalanine. The earlier analysis of about 570 of the donors excluded any sequence lacking an unambiguous match to a single V gene segment. In an earlier analysis of almost 600 of the donors, a V segment was called functional when productive rearrangements were above 56.7%, and segregating when the standard deviation between donors exceeded 5%. A statistical classification framework was built to diagnose cytomegalovirus status from the catalog of TCR beta chain sequences. In a later analysis, TCR nucleotide sequences were compared against IMGT/GENE-DB human TR gene sequences so that V and J genes could be assigned. The TCRdist pipeline was used in a later analysis to assign CDR3 sequences and most-parsimonious VDJ recombination scenarios. In a later analysis, each TCR beta chain was defined by its CDR3 amino acid sequence together with its V-gene family, and reads without a unique V-gene family were excluded. To address suspected cross-contamination and a sequencing artifact, a later analysis removed approximately 600 highly shared, low-generation-probability nucleotide sequences. In a later analysis, a clonal expansion index for each public chain was calculated from normalized within-repertoire ranks of inferred template counts. In a later analysis, generation probabilities were computed using a VDJ recombination model fitted to out-of-frame rearrangements, and the results were checked against IGoR. In a later analysis, TCR-TCR, TCR-HLA and TCR-CMV co-occurrence was scored with hypergeometric tests, and a repertoire-size bias correction was applied to TCR pairs. False discovery rates were estimated in a later analysis by permuting HLA or CMV assignments 20 times. In a later analysis, co-occurring TCRs were grouped using DBSCAN, and TCRdist sequence similarity was added for clustering within HLA-allele-positive subsets. Repertoires with fewer than 30,000 or more than 120,000 public chains, plus five repertoires with anomalous nucleotide sharing, were excluded from co-occurrence clustering. As stored in TCRdb, this immuneACCESS dataset retains in-frame rearrangements with V and J assigned. A fraction of the clones does not appear; measured against another copy, unresolved V genes explain less than half of the discrepancy, and the remainder lacks a known reason. The DNA gave D and trimming, while V, J and clone size come from that table. Present in this sample are 100,000 to 150,000 clones, 64% of which were seen just once. Less than 3% of the sample goes to the ten largest clones.

Note on this clone: The specificity of this receptor is unknown. The input lacks base qualities; no much larger clone sits a single base away.

Beyond this particular receptor, the publication reports: This cohort had only TCR beta chains sequenced, and the lack of alpha or paired-chain data limited which features could be detected. The presence/absence analyses assumed that sequencing depth was roughly uniform across donors, and that assumption may not be true. Because counts were too low, more than 15 rarely observed V segments, including chromosome 9 orphons, were excluded from the earlier analysis of fewer than 650 of the donors. The classifier was reported to diagnose cytomegalovirus status with high specificity and sensitivity in both the original and validation cohorts. The authors suggested that the approach could potentially be generalized to other disease states and immunological phenotypes. Because HLA typing was unavailable for some donors at each locus, only the typed subset was used in association tests. In vitro tests confirmed that three of the cytomegalovirus-associated TCR beta chains recognize cytomegalovirus antigens. In a later analysis, around 15,000 TCR beta sequences were associated with specific HLA alleles at a false discovery rate of 0.05. The study gave a list of 150 to 200 TCR beta chains associated with cytomegalovirus. A further reported finding was that TCR beta sequences accurately predicted the HLA-A and HLA-B alleles for most subjects in the first cohort. According to a later genetic analysis, donors in an Asian-associated ancestry cluster had fewer N-insertions in productive TCRs than the approximately 630-donor mean. An earlier analysis of around 600 of the donors showed that most TCR beta V segments appeared in productive rearrangements either about 87% or about 30% of the time, which broadly matched IMGT annotations. In a later analysis, most CMV-associated TCR beta chains were found to appear HLA-restricted, with HLA associations seemingly driven largely by CMV exposure. When HLA alleles, especially DR and DQ, strongly co-occurred, TCR associations were difficult to assign to individual alleles. While some public TCRs were present in many individuals, most TCR sequences turned up only very rarely across donors. Several of the top co-occurrence clusters appeared to be linked to parvovirus B19, influenza, CMV and Epstein-Barr virus, according to a later analysis. In a later analysis, TCR association rates were found to vary across HLA loci, with the most associated TCRs seen for DRB1 alleles and the fewest for HLA-C alleles. In a later analysis, HLA-associated TCR beta chains were found to be more clonally expanded and to have lower generation probabilities than equally common non-associated chains. V-gene and J-gene trimming of TCR beta chains was associated with a missense DCLRE1C variant in a later genetic analysis, and the association was replicated in an independent cohort. Some IMGT-functional V segments, including TRBV6-2 and TRBV6-3, could not be distinguished by the 87-base-pair reads and were therefore excluded. A cluster of highly shared sequence variants was judged likely to be a technical artifact of the sequencing pipeline. The only immune exposure information available for the cohort was CMV serostatus. Linkage disequilibrium might explain the correlated functional status among segregating V segments, but an unknown experimental factor could not be ruled out.

This sequence was found in a woman aged 40-49 years in good health and CMV-seronegative. Sequenced material: PBMCs. The chain is encoded by TRBV5-4 joined to TRBJ1-3; TRBD1 could be the D gene, as 5 bases match. The DNA sequence reads TGTGCCAGCAGCTCGGGAGGGGCGCGGGATTCTGGAAACACCATATATTTT. This is translated as CASSSGGARDSGNTIYF.